Shown below are 16 T cell receptor beta chains from a single sample sequenced in a study of cytomegalovirus exposure and HLA in healthy donors. The primer mix had 60 Vbeta and 13 Jbeta primers. Repertoires were generated with immunoSEQ multiplex PCR, while TCRdb's copy carries only in-frame clones and drops some. The sample lists about 120,000 clones, 81% seen once, with about 1.7% in the top ten. The specimen was PBMCs. These receptors all stem from a man aged 18 to 30 in good health and CMV-seronegative.

V is TRBV5-6 and J is TRBJ1-3, with TRBD1 matching 8 bases. CDR1 and CDR2 (germline): SGHDT, YYEEEE. This CDR3 is built from 14 residues. V gave up 4 bases and J gave up 0 bases; unmatched junction bases: 0. The CDR3 is CASSGQGSGNTIYF. The CDR3, as DNA: TGTGCCAGCAGCGGACAGGGCTCTGGAAACACCATATATTTT.

The chain is built from TRBV10-3 and TRBJ2-7, with TRBD1 identical over 11 bases. The trim removed 10 bases at V and 3 bases at J, leaving 5 bases unmatched. This CDR3 contains 13 residues. Germline V gene data show CDR1 as ENHRY and CDR2 as SYGVKD. As DNA, the CDR3 is TGTGCCAGCGGACAGGGGGCTATCTACGAGCAGTACTTC. It specifies CASGQGAIYEQYF.

The chain recombines TRBV18 with TRBJ2-2; a possible D gene is TRBD2 (6 bases). The ends were cut back, 0 bases at V and 4 bases at J, with 12 bases in the middle. Germline lookup yields CDR1 KGHSH and CDR2 LQKENI. This CDR3 has 16 residues. The CDR3 DNA sequence: TGTGCCAGCTCACCACCGGCGGGGAGAGTCACCGGGGAGCTGTTTTTT. It is translated as CASSPPAGRVTGELFF.

The rearrangement joins TRBV5-1 to TRBJ2-7; TRBD1 matches 10 bases. Per germline, CDR1 SGHRS and CDR2 YFSETQ. The junction had 11 bases not matched to a gene; V was cut back by 3 bases and J by 5 bases. The CDR3 sequence is 16 residues long. This CDR3 is CASSYGPGTGADEQYF. CDR3 nucleotides: TGCGCCAGCAGCTACGGTCCCGGGACAGGGGCGGACGAGCAGTACTTC. The complete variable domain, with remaining parts taken from reference TRBV5-1 and TRBJ2-7, reads KAGVTQTPRYLIKTRGQQVTLSCSPISGHRSVSWYQQTPGQGLQFLFEYFSETQRNKGNFPGRFSGRQFSNSRSEMNVSTLELGDSALYLCASSYGPGTGADEQYFGPGTRLTVT.

The chain joins TRBV6-1 to TRBJ2-2; 7 nucleotides line up with TRBD2. J lost 5 bases, V lost 5 bases, and 5 bases had no gene match. Per the germline V gene, CDR1 is MNHNS and CDR2 is SASEGT. This CDR3 is 14 amino acids long. This chain's CDR3 is CASSSGVETGELFF. Here the CDR3 DNA reads TGTGCCAGCAGTAGCGGGGTAGAAACCGGGGAGCTGTTTTTT.

This clone was picked up a small number of times. The chain joins TRBV7-8 to TRBJ2-7, with a tentative D call TRBD1 (5 bases). Trimming pared 1 base from V and 1 base from J, leaving 8 bases between. The CDR3 has 14 residues. CDR1 is SGHVS and CDR2 is FQNEAQ in the germline V gene. The CDR3 region is CASSLGGPSYEQYF. The CDR3 region has the DNA TGTGCCAGCAGCTTAGGGGGCCCTTCCTACGAGCAGTACTTC.

This chain joins TRBV9 and TRBJ1-4; 7 bases align to TRBD1. This CDR3 has 16 amino acids. J lost 4 bases, V lost 7 bases, and 13 bases had no gene match. Germline CDR1 and CDR2: SGDLS and YYNGEE. Here the CDR3 DNA reads TGTGCCAGCGGGTCTGGGAAGGGGGCAAGTAATGAAAAACTGTTTTTT. It is translated as CASGSGKGASNEKLFF.

The chain recombines TRBV5-1 with TRBJ1-2; tentative D call: TRBD1 (6 bases). The V gene's germline CDR1 is SGHRS and CDR2 YFSETQ. With 4 bases removed from V and 4 bases from J, the gap between germline ends came to 11 bases. This CDR3 spans 13 amino acids. CDR3 nucleotides: TGCGCCAGCAGCCCGGACAGTCTCTATGGCTACACCTTC. Translation gives CASSPDSLYGYTF. Based on the CDR3 plus reference TRBV5-1 and TRBJ1-2, the full variable domain is KAGVTQTPRYLIKTRGQQVTLSCSPISGHRSVSWYQQTPGQGLQFLFEYFSETQRNKGNFPGRFSGRQFSNSRSEMNVSTLELGDSALYLCASSPDSLYGYTFGSGTRLTVV.

V usage is TRBV6-4 and J usage is TRBJ1-1, with D perhaps matching TRBD1 (5 bases). The CDR3 contains 15 residues. Trimming pared 4 bases from V and 2 bases from J, leaving 14 bases between. CDR1 MRHNA and CDR2 SNTAGT come from the germline V gene. The CDR3 coding sequence is TGTGCCAGCAGTGGGCTAAGACAGCAAAACACTGAAGCTTTCTTT. The encoded protein is CASSGLRQQNTEAFF.

This sequence joins TRBV14 and TRBJ2-7; TRBD2 is a possible D gene (5 bases). Germline V gives CDR1 SGHDN, CDR2 FVKESK. The CDR3 consists of 14 residues. The ends were cut back, 4 bases at V and 3 bases at J, with 13 bases in the middle. The CDR3 DNA follows: TGTGCCAGCAGCCCCCGCGGGCTAATCTACGAGCAGTACTTC. This sequence encodes CASSPRGLIYEQYF.

The chain recombines TRBV6-1 with TRBJ1-1; 9 bases are a match to TRBD1. Germline trimming cut 8 bases from V and 2 bases from J; bases unmatched to any gene: 9. This CDR3 has 15 residues. Germline assignment: CDR1 MNHNS and CDR2 SASEGT. In DNA, the CDR3 is TGTGCCAGCCCCGGGACAGGGCCTCGAAACACTGAAGCTTTCTTT. Amino acid sequence: CASPGTGPRNTEAFF.

The chain couples TRBV27 to TRBJ2-3; 8 positions match TRBD2. In germline, CDR1 is MNHEY, CDR2 SMNVEV (reference sequence). The CDR3 sequence is 17 residues long. The ends lost 2 bases at V and 0 bases at J; junction bases unmatched: 7. CDR3 sequence: CASSLTRGGLSTDTQYF. CDR3 sequence (DNA): TGTGCCAGCAGTTTAACCCGGGGGGGCCTTAGCACAGATACGCAGTATTTT.

The rearrangement joins TRBV6-1 to TRBJ1-4; D unresolved. From germline, CDR1 is MNHNS and CDR2 SASEGT. Trimming left V 9 bases short and J 10 bases short, with 12 bases between. The CDR3 runs 11 residues. The CDR3 DNA is TGTGCCAGTGCTTCTCCCGGAAAACTGTTTTTT. Encoded protein: CASASPGKLFF.

The chain carries TRBV19 and TRBJ1-1; no reliable D call. Germline V gives CDR1 LNHDA, CDR2 SQIVND (reference sequence). V lost 3 bases and J lost 1, with 18 bases in between. The CDR3 contains 17 residues. The CDR3 DNA reads as TGTGCCAGTAGTATTGAAACAGCCTTAACGCCGAACACTGAAGCTTTCTTT. This gives the protein CASSIETALTPNTEAFF.

The CDR3 DNA follows: TGTGCCAGTATTGACAGATTCTATGGCTACACCTTC. This sequence encodes CASIDRFYGYTF. The chain links TRBV19 to TRBJ1-2, with D maybe TRBD1 (5 bases). V dropped 7 bases and J dropped 4 bases, with 10 bases sitting between them. The length of the CDR3 is 12 residues. The germline V gene encodes CDR1 LNHDA and CDR2 SQIVND (reference sequence).

This clone was seen only once. This sequence joins TRBV6-1 and TRBJ2-3, with D possibly matching TRBD2 (5 bases). The CDR3 is 13 amino acids. CDR1 and CDR2 (germline): MNHNS, SASEGT. Deletions cut 1 base from V and 3 bases from J, with 5 bases between. CDR3 sequence: CASSEVATDTQYF. Here the CDR3 DNA reads TGTGCCAGCAGTGAAGTAGCGACAGATACGCAGTATTTT.